Below, one TCR beta chain is given with its context. Its matching antigen is unknown. Germline loops: CDR1 LGHNA, CDR2 YSLEER. V was clipped by 0 bases and J by 9 bases; unmatched bases: 2. The CDR3 is made up of 15 amino acids. Measured with immunoSEQ multiplex PCR; TCRdb has only the in-frame clones, and not every one. The sample contains 150,000 to 200,000 clones, almost 85% of which appear only once. This entry comes from a study of cytomegalovirus exposure and HLA in healthy donors. Study-wide points: Cytomegalovirus association was listed for roughly 160 TCR beta chains.

This chain links TRBV4-3 with TRBJ2-1; 13 nucleotides align to TRBD2. The clonotype comes from a man aged 30-40 years in good health and CMV-seropositive. The specimen was PBMCs. The chain's CDR3 is CASSQETSGGPEQFF. DNA for the CDR3: TGCGCCAGCAGCCAAGAGACTAGCGGGGGGCCTGAGCAGTTCTTC.